This is a list of T cell receptor beta chains from one sample in a study of T-cell memory formation after mild COVID-19. TCRdb recomputed calls from the 5' RACE reads with MiXCR, one row per CDR3 protein. The sample carries 450,000 or so distinct CDR3 sequences, 25% recorded once. Sequencing was performed on PBMCs or a T cell subset sorted from them (not recorded which). The receptors here all came from an adult woman who had mild COVID-19 (a few samples of this study predate the infection). Cell type and time point are not known. CDR3s include the opening cysteine and the closing phenylalanine or tryptophan. Each record gives: CDR3 protein, CDR3 DNA, J gene, clone size, D gene, V gene. A D gene is named only where the DNA matches it firmly. The size field is filled for only some rows; it gives once, few, many or a size class.

CDR3: CASSGGSPEGPYQPQHF
DNA: TGTGCCAGCAGTGGGGGAAGTCCCGAGGGCCCATACCAGCCCCAGCATTTT
J: TRBJ1-5
size: .
D: .
V: TRBV12-3/TRBV12-4

CDR3: CASSQDPTQTGELFF
DNA: TGCGCCAGCAGCCAAGACCCCACTCAAACCGGGGAGCTGTTTTTT
J: TRBJ2-2
size: .
D: .
V: TRBV4-3

CDR3: CASRVGAGNTIYF
DNA: TGTGCCAGCAGAGTGGGAGCTGGAAACACCATATATTTT
J: TRBJ1-3
size: .
D: .
V: TRBV12-3/TRBV12-4

CDR3: CSARANTEAFF
DNA: TGCAGTGCTAGAGCGAACACTGAAGCTTTCTTT
J: TRBJ1-1
size: many
D: .
V: TRBV20-1

CDR3: CATPRGQGNTGELFF
DNA: TGTGCCACCCCCAGGGGACAGGGTAACACCGGGGAGCTGTTTTTT
J: TRBJ2-2
size: many
D: TRBD1
V: TRBV2

CDR3: CASRLPGPYNEQFF
DNA: TGTGCCAGCAGGCTACCGGGCCCATACAATGAGCAGTTCTTC
J: TRBJ2-1
size: many
D: .
V: TRBV12-3/TRBV12-4

CDR3: CASSLSQSHQSGGYTF
DNA: TGTGCCAGCAGTTTATCCCAATCGCACCAGTCGGGTGGCTACACCTTC
J: TRBJ1-2
size: few
D: .
V: TRBV12-3/TRBV12-4

CDR3: CASSVDQGNIQYF
DNA: TGTGCCAGCAGCGTAGATCAGGGGAACATTCAGTACTTC
J: TRBJ2-4
size: few
D: .
V: TRBV9

CDR3: CASSFYQDRARNQPQHF
DNA: TGCGCCAGCAGCTTTTACCAGGACAGGGCTAGGAATCAGCCCCAGCATTTT
J: TRBJ1-5
size: few
D: TRBD1
V: TRBV5-1

CDR3: CAISEGQGQETQYF
DNA: TGTGCCATCAGTGAGGGGCAGGGGCAAGAGACCCAGTACTTC
J: TRBJ2-5
size: few
D: .
V: TRBV10-3

CDR3: CAWRAPRDSGTQHF
DNA: TGTGCCTGGAGGGCTCCCCGGGACTCCGGGACCCAGCATTTT
J: TRBJ1-5
size: .
D: .
V: TRBV30

CDR3: CASSNSLVYEQYF
DNA: TGTGCCAGCAGTAATAGCCTAGTCTACGAGCAGTACTTC
J: TRBJ2-7
size: few
D: .
V: TRBV7-2

CDR3: CSVYWDGNTIYF
DNA: TGCAGCGTGTATTGGGATGGAAACACCATATATTTT
J: TRBJ1-3
size: .
D: .
V: TRBV29-1

CDR3: CATSRVAPGQPNTEAFF
DNA: TGTGCCACCAGCAGAGTAGCCCCCGGACAGCCAAACACTGAAGCTTTCTTT
J: TRBJ1-1
size: few
D: .
V: TRBV15

CDR3: CASSLVGRHNNEQFF
DNA: TGTGCCAGCAGCTTGGTCGGGCGGCATAACAATGAGCAGTTCTTC
J: TRBJ2-1
size: .
D: .
V: TRBV5-6

CDR3: CASSSDRGHEQYF
DNA: TGTGCCAGCAGCTCGGACAGGGGGCACGAGCAGTACTTC
J: TRBJ2-7
size: .
D: TRBD1
V: TRBV7-3

CDR3: CASSLTGTFYEQYF
DNA: TGCGCCAGCAGTCTTACAGGGACTTTCTACGAGCAGTACTTC
J: TRBJ2-7
size: .
D: .
V: TRBV23-1

CDR3: CASSFLIGEQYF
DNA: TGTGCCAGCAGCTTTCTCATTGGGGAGCAGTACTTC
J: TRBJ2-7
size: few
D: .
V: TRBV7-6

CDR3: CSAGGLTGELFF
DNA: TGCAGCGCGGGGGGCCTGACCGGGGAGCTGTTTTTT
J: TRBJ2-2
size: .
D: .
V: TRBV29-1

CDR3: CASSRDGTPKETQYF
DNA: TGTGCCAGCAGCCGAGACGGGACTCCAAAGGAGACCCAGTACTTC
J: TRBJ2-5
size: .
D: .
V: TRBV4-2

CDR3: CASSLFGTSGRASSEQFF
DNA: TGTGCCAGCAGCTTATTTGGGACTAGCGGGAGGGCCTCTAGTGAGCAGTTCTTC
J: TRBJ2-1
size: few
D: TRBD2
V: TRBV7-9

CDR3: CASSLSRTEAFF
DNA: TGTGCCAGCAGTTTATCGCGGACTGAAGCTTTCTTT
J: TRBJ1-1
size: many
D: .
V: TRBV5-1

CDR3: CASSPHRGGNEQFF
DNA: TGTGCCAGCAGCCCTCACAGGGGTGGGAATGAGCAGTTCTTC
J: TRBJ2-1
size: few
D: TRBD1
V: TRBV7-9

CDR3: CASSYRGGELFF
DNA: TGTGCCAGCAGTTACCGGGGCGGGGAGCTGTTTTTT
J: TRBJ2-2
size: few
D: .
V: TRBV6-5

CDR3: CASTRRGQPQHF
DNA: TGTGCCAGTACGCGGCGTGGTCAGCCCCAGCATTTT
J: TRBJ1-5
size: .
D: .
V: TRBV19

CDR3: CAISAAREREEDTQYF
DNA: TGTGCCATCAGTGCCGCCAGGGAGCGGGAGGAGGATACGCAGTATTTT
J: TRBJ2-3
size: .
D: TRBD2
V: TRBV10-3

CDR3: CASSQALGTGELFF
DNA: TGTGCCAGCAGCCAAGCTCTGGGCACCGGGGAGCTGTTTTTT
J: TRBJ2-2
size: many
D: .
V: TRBV4-2

CDR3: CASSFGASYGYTF
DNA: TGTGCCAGCAGTTTCGGGGCGAGCTATGGCTACACCTTC
J: TRBJ1-2
size: .
D: .
V: TRBV12-3/TRBV12-4

CDR3: CASSPRDLGDTEAFF
DNA: TGTGCCAGCAGTCCGAGGGATTTAGGGGACACTGAAGCTTTCTTT
J: TRBJ1-1
size: few
D: .
V: TRBV3-1

CDR3: CSADRGSQETQYF
DNA: TGCAGTGCGGACCGGGGATCCCAGGAGACCCAGTACTTC
J: TRBJ2-5
size: many
D: .
V: TRBV20-1

CDR3: CASSLLGTGETGELFF
DNA: TGTGCCAGCAGCTTATTGGGGACAGGAGAGACCGGGGAGCTGTTTTTT
J: TRBJ2-2
size: .
D: TRBD1
V: TRBV11-3

CDR3: CASSTGQGTQYF
DNA: TGTGCCAGCAGTACAGGTCAAGGGACCCAGTACTTC
J: TRBJ2-5
size: few
D: .
V: TRBV7-3

CDR3: CASSVGGQPGETQYF
DNA: TGTGCCAGCAGCGTAGGGGGGCAGCCCGGGGAGACCCAGTACTTC
J: TRBJ2-5
size: .
D: .
V: TRBV9

CDR3: CASSQSDRAGNTIYF
DNA: TGTGCCAGCAGCCAATCTGACAGGGCTGGAAACACCATATATTTT
J: TRBJ1-3
size: few
D: TRBD1
V: TRBV4-2

CDR3: CATSRVSLTDTQYF
DNA: TGTGCCACCAGCAGAGTGTCCCTCACAGATACGCAGTATTTT
J: TRBJ2-3
size: few
D: .
V: TRBV15

CDR3: CASNRGEYGYTF
DNA: TGCGCCAGCAATCGGGGGGAGTATGGCTACACCTTC
J: TRBJ1-2
size: .
D: .
V: TRBV23-1

CDR3: CASSSQINTEAFF
DNA: TGTGCCAGCAGCTCGCAGATTAACACTGAAGCTTTCTTT
J: TRBJ1-1
size: few
D: .
V: TRBV7-8

CDR3: CASSDGLVVSYEQYF
DNA: TGTGCCAGCAGTGACGGACTAGTCGTCTCCTACGAGCAGTACTTC
J: TRBJ2-7
size: few
D: TRBD2
V: TRBV6-1

CDR3: CASSFGTSGGQEQFF
DNA: TGCGCCAGCAGCTTTGGGACTAGCGGGGGGCAGGAGCAGTTCTTC
J: TRBJ2-1
size: few
D: TRBD2
V: TRBV5-1

CDR3: CASSQADLWGEQFF
DNA: TGCGCCAGCAGCCAAGCTGATCTTTGGGGCGAGCAGTTCTTC
J: TRBJ2-1
size: few
D: .
V: TRBV4-1

CDR3: CATSRGATTGPLVKNIQYF
DNA: TGTGCCACCAGCAGAGGGGCGACAACCGGCCCCTTGGTCAAAAACATTCAGTACTTC
J: TRBJ2-4
size: once
D: .
V: TRBV15

CDR3: CSAKRGQNEQFF
DNA: TGCAGTGCTAAAAGGGGCCAGAATGAGCAGTTCTTC
J: TRBJ2-1
size: .
D: .
V: TRBV20-1

CDR3: CASSFWGDEAFF
DNA: TGCGCCAGCAGCTTCTGGGGTGATGAAGCTTTCTTT
J: TRBJ1-1
size: .
D: .
V: TRBV5-1

CDR3: CASSRVRKDYGYTF
DNA: TGTGCCAGCAGCCGGGTCAGGAAAGACTATGGCTACACCTTC
J: TRBJ1-2
size: few
D: .
V: TRBV5-5

CDR3: CASRNITGTSTDTQYF
DNA: TGTGCCAGCCGAAATATAACCGGGACTAGCACAGATACGCAGTATTTT
J: TRBJ2-3
size: .
D: .
V: TRBV9

CDR3: CASSELTDNEKLFF
DNA: TGTGCCAGCAGTGAATTAACGGATAATGAAAAACTGTTTTTT
J: TRBJ1-4
size: .
D: .
V: TRBV6-1

CDR3: CAWSGRSGSGNTIYF
DNA: TGTGCCTGGAGCGGGCGGTCCGGGTCTGGAAACACCATATATTTT
J: TRBJ1-3
size: .
D: .
V: TRBV30

CDR3: CSASGTPAWEQYF
DNA: TGCAGTGCTAGCGGGACACCGGCCTGGGAGCAGTACTTC
J: TRBJ2-7
size: .
D: .
V: TRBV20-1

CDR3: CSARGANRGISYEQYF
DNA: TGCAGTGCTAGAGGGGCCAACAGGGGAATAAGTTACGAGCAGTACTTC
J: TRBJ2-7
size: .
D: TRBD1
V: TRBV20-1

CDR3: CASGREVILGLANTGELFF
DNA: TGTGCCAGTGGGCGGGAGGTAATTCTAGGTCTCGCGAACACCGGGGAGCTGTTTTTT
J: TRBJ2-2
size: .
D: TRBD2
V: TRBV19

CDR3: CASSYSPDQETQYF
DNA: TGTGCCAGCAGTTATTCCCCGGACCAAGAGACCCAGTACTTC
J: TRBJ2-5
size: few
D: .
V: TRBV12-3/TRBV12-4

CDR3: CAISESDGGRTEAFF
DNA: TGTGCCATCAGTGAGTCGGACGGGGGCCGTACTGAAGCTTTCTTT
J: TRBJ1-1
size: few
D: .
V: TRBV10-3

CDR3: CASSVAISSGPDNEQFF
DNA: TGTGCCAGCAGCGTAGCTATCTCTTCGGGACCGGACAATGAGCAGTTCTTC
J: TRBJ2-1
size: .
D: .
V: TRBV9

CDR3: CSSVGEVVEQYF
DNA: TGCAGTTCCGTCGGGGAAGTCGTCGAGCAGTACTTC
J: TRBJ2-7
size: few
D: .
V: TRBV20-1

CDR3: CASSFGLTGNYGYTF
DNA: TGTGCCAGCAGTTTCGGTTTGACAGGGAACTATGGCTACACCTTC
J: TRBJ1-2
size: .
D: TRBD1
V: TRBV27